This TCR beta chain is from a study of long-term antiretroviral therapy in people with HIV. CDR3 length: 16 residues. Trimming cost V 4 bases and J 3 bases, with 18 bases left between them. Germline loops: CDR1 MDHEN, CDR2 SYDVKM. The run of the v3.0 immunoSEQ assay was at survey level. Using immunoSEQ multiplex PCR, the repertoire was profiled, and TCRdb retains in-frame clones only, with some absent. The table records about 39,000 clones, 70% to 90% of them present only once. The material was unsorted PBMCs, obtained just before starting antiretroviral therapy. The chain has TRBV28 and TRBJ1-1; possibly TRBD1 for D (6 bases). The receptor's source is a woman under 30 with HIV. CDR3 nucleotides: TGTGCCAGCAGTTGGTTAAAGGGGGGCCACGACACTGAAGCTTTCTTT. Amino acids: CASSWLKGGHDTEAFF.